This T cell receptor beta chain was captured in a study of PD-1 blockade in classical Hodgkin lymphoma (dated by TCRdb to 2018 to 2021). Study-level background: Nivolumab dosing was 3 mg/kg intravenously every 2 weeks, continuing until either disease progression or unacceptable toxicity. The study used TCR beta sequencing and CyTOF to define a peripheral blood immune signature of response to PD-1 blockade in classical Hodgkin lymphoma. What the research found in general, with its limitations: Baseline TCR diversity was reported to be lower in newly diagnosed patients than in healthy donors, and even lower in relapsed/refractory patients. Patients starting nivolumab less than 1 year after ASCT had lower diversity and were excluded from later analyses to avoid confounding by immune reconstitution. By C4D1, a significant rise was seen in CD4+ TCR diversity but not in CD8+ TCR diversity (p=0.0027 vs p=0.16), and the rise was most apparent among complete responders (p=0.02). The study was restricted to a single clinical trial cohort, and the causes of repertoire differences, possibly disease activity or prior therapy, were left undefined. Baseline diversity similar to that of newly diagnosed patients was observed in trial patients achieving complete response, whereas significantly lower diversity was observed in partial responders and progressors.

CDR3 length: 16 amino acids, cysteine to phenylalanine. The retained sequence is limited to the CDR3, 48 bases, with the frame set at the first base. The time point tag for this specimen amounts to: cycle 4 day 1 (C4D1), after more than five weeks of nivolumab. Relapse after autologous stem cell transplantation had occurred in all trial patients, and cohorts A, B and C were distinguished by prior brentuximab vedotin exposure. The trial cohort included 50 to 70 patients with relapsed/refractory classical Hodgkin lymphoma, and each patient had a best overall response of complete response, partial response or progressive disease. In the multi-cohort phase II CheckMate 205 trial, trial patients received single-agent nivolumab. An independent review committee assessed best overall response by applying the 2007 International Working Group response criteria. Trial PBMCs were obtained immediately prior to nivolumab initiation (C1D1) and on therapy at cycle 2 day 1 and cycle 4 day 1. After peripheral blood was drawn into 8 mL Vacutainer Cell Preparation Tubes, PBMCs were isolated by centrifugation and then cryopreserved.

With regard to this clone: Its antigen is still unknown. Base qualities are missing; no much larger clone stands one base away.

The Qiagen DNeasy kit was used to extract genomic DNA both from unsorted PBMCs and from the negatively selected CD4+ and CD8+ fractions. TCR beta CDR3 regions were subjected to amplification by immunoSEQ multiplex PCR with primers that anneal to V and J segments. A synthetic immune receptor repertoire was used to minimize amplification bias, and any remaining bias was removed computationally after sequencing. In the original analysis: Repertoire diversity was quantified as the Shannon entropy index using custom Python scripts. Unsorted, CD4+ and CD8+ repertoires were examined separately, except in combined analyses, for which CD4+ and CD8+ sequences were merged in silico. Clonal expansion was defined as a frequency increase of at least 2-fold after treatment compared with C1D1, and clones undetected at baseline were assigned a pseudocount of 0.5. Singleton clones were defined as clones with 0 or 1 copy at C1D1, and non-singleton clones were defined as clones with 2 or more copies. Clones expanded in unsorted samples were labelled as CD4+, CD8+ or unknown by matching protein sequences in sorted samples from the same patient. Wilcoxon tests were applied to paired samples to test diversity changes from C1D1 to C4D1. This immuneACCESS table, as held by TCRdb, lists in-frame sequences with V and J called but not all clones. Of the missing ones, under half trace to an unresolved V gene in checked studies; the others have no known cause. Clonal size and the V and J genes are those of that table, whereas D and trimming came from the DNA. This sample has around 30,000 clones in its table, and about four fifths of those were observed once. The ten largest clones represent roughly 16% of the sample.

The sequence came from a human donor with classical Hodgkin lymphoma. The material sequenced was peripheral blood mononuclear cells (PBMCs), taken before the fourth cycle of nivolumab. Recombination connected TRBV21-1 to TRBJ2-1; the D call of TRBD1 is as the table states it, not checked on the DNA. TRBV21-1 is annotated as a pseudogene. The CDR3 sequence is CASSHWVKTGLNEQFF. The nucleotide sequence reads as follows: TGTGCCAGCAGCCACTGGGTGAAGACAGGGCTCAATGAGCAGTTCTTC.